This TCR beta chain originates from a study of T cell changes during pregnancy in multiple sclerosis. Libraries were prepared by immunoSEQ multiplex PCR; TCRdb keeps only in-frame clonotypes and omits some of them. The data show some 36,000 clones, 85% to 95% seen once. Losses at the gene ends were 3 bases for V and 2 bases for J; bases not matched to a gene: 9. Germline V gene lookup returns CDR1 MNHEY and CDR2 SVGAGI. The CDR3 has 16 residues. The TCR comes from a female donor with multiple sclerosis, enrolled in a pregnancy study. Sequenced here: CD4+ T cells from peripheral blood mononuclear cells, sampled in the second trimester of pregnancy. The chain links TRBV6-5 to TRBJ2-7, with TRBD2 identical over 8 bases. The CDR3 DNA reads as TGTGCCAGCAGTTATCGGCCCAGCGGGAGTCCCTACGAGCAGTACTTC. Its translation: CASSYRPSGSPYEQYF.